Below, 17 T cell receptor beta chains from the same sample are listed, as sequenced in a study of breast tumors, draining lymph nodes, adjacent tissues. Samples came from axillary lymph nodes draining the breast cancer. Each CDR3 protein is one row after TCRdb ran MiXCR on the multiplex PCR reads. Of about 89,000 distinct CDR3 sequences in the sample, approximately 29% were seen once. The sample was axillary lymph node tissue. These receptors were obtained from a female donor with breast cancer. Some clones in this sample may be carry-over from other donors' samples.

This clonotype was recorded at least ten times. The chain links TRBV5-1 to TRBJ1-2; D is undetermined. Germline loops: CDR1 SGHRS, CDR2 YFSETQ. The CDR3 totals 17 residues. V lost 3 bases and J lost 4, with 22 bases in between. CDR3 protein: CASSSKALGSVGYGYTF. CDR3 DNA: TGCGCCAGCAGCTCGAAGGCGTTGGGGTCGGTTGGCTATGGCTACACCTTC.

The V gene is TRBV29-1, the J gene TRBJ2-7; TRBD2 matches at 11 bases. This CDR3 region has 13 residues. Germline CDR1 is SQVTM and CDR2 is ANQGSEA. Trimming took 6 bases from V and 3 from J; bases not matched to a gene: 4. In nucleotides, the CDR3 is TGCAGCGTCTCGACTAGCGGGAACTACGAGCAGTACTTC. Its translation is CSVSTSGNYEQYF.

This clonotype has a count of ten or more. The V and J genes are TRBV20-1 and TRBJ2-7, with D perhaps TRBD1 (5 bases). This CDR3 spans 12 amino acids. Looked up from germline, CDR1 is DFQATT and CDR2 is SNEGSKA (reference sequence). V lost 6 bases and J lost 0, with 9 bases in between. CDR3 nucleotides: TGCAGTGCACCGCAGGGCTCCTACGAGCAGTACTTC. This gives the protein CSAPQGSYEQYF.

This clonotype was detected ten times or more. The chain joins TRBV7-2 to TRBJ1-4, with 9 bases aligning to TRBD1. Germline CDR1 is SGHTA and CDR2 is FQGNSA. The trim removed 4 bases at V and 6 bases at J, leaving 3 bases unmatched. The CDR3 is 14 amino acids. This CDR3 reads CASSSGTGYEKLFF. DNA for the CDR3: TGTGCCAGCAGCTCCGGGACAGGGTATGAAAAACTGTTTTTT.

This clonotype was recorded at least ten times. The V call is TRBV3-1, the J call TRBJ2-3; possibly TRBD2 for D (7 bases). Looked up from germline, CDR1 is LGHDT and CDR2 is YNNKEL (reference sequence). Trimming pared 3 bases from V and 2 bases from J, leaving 12 bases between. The CDR3 length is 15 residues. CDR3 loop: CASSQKGGYTDTQYF. In nucleotides, the CDR3 is TGTGCCAGCAGCCAGAAGGGGGGGTACACAGATACGCAGTATTTT.

This clonotype was detected ten times or more. The V call is TRBV7-6, the J call TRBJ2-2; either TRBD1 or TRBD2 may supply D (5 bases each). This CDR3 comprises 13 residues. The V gene's germline CDR1 is SGHVS and CDR2 FNYEAQ. V was cut by 5 bases and J by 11 bases, with 15 bases left in between. The CDR3 DNA follows: TGTGCCAGCAGCATACTAGGGGCCTACGAGCTGTTTTTT. It yields the protein CASSILGAYELFF.

This clonotype was detected ten times or more. The chain uses TRBV12-3 or TRBV12-4 and TRBJ2-5, with 11 bases that match TRBD2. V shed 6 bases, J shed 3 bases, and the junction held 3 bases outside the gene matches. This CDR3 has 14 amino acids. Here the CDR3 DNA reads TGTGCCAGCAGACCGGGACTAGCGGAAGAGACCCAGTACTTC. Translated: CASRPGLAEETQYF.

This clonotype appeared many times. A much larger clone is a single base away; this may be a read error. This rearrangement joins TRBV20-1 to TRBJ2-7, with 11 nucleotides matching TRBD2. Germline loops: CDR1 DFQATT, CDR2 SNEGSKA (reference sequence). Trimming removed 6 bases from V and 6 bases from J; junction bases left unmatched: 10. The CDR3 runs 14 residues. CDR3 nucleotides: TGCAGTGCGATAAGACTAGCGGGAACCTCCGAGCAGTACTTC. It yields the protein CSAIRLAGTSEQYF.

About this clonotype: A much more abundant neighbour one base away suggests this may be a read error. The chain links TRBV5-1 to TRBJ2-3, with TRBD1 identical over 9 bases. Germline V gene data show CDR1 as SGHRS and CDR2 as YFSETQ. The CDR3 length is 15 residues. The CDR3 DNA follows: TGCGCCGGCAGCCCGCTAGGACAGGGGTCAGATACGCAGTATTTT. It is translated as CAGSPLGQGSDTQYF.

At least ten counts were recorded for this clonotype. The chain uses TRBV6-1 and TRBJ1-3, with TRBD1 as a possible D gene (5 bases). Germline V gives CDR1 MNHNS, CDR2 SASEGT. The ends were cut back, 6 bases at V and 0 bases at J, with 15 bases in the middle. The CDR3 covers 16 residues. The CDR3 region is CASRPRRGFSGNTIYF. Written as DNA, the CDR3 is TGTGCCAGCAGACCCCGGAGGGGATTCTCTGGAAACACCATATATTTT.

There are many counts of this clonotype. This chain links TRBV4-1 with TRBJ1-4, with 8 bases that match TRBD1. CDR3 length: 18 residues. The J segment lost 8 bases and the V segment lost 4 bases, leaving 18 bases of the junction unmatched. Germline V gene data show CDR1 as MGHRA and CDR2 as YSYEKL. This CDR3 is CASSRDTLNGQGGEKLFF. CDR3 bases: TGCGCCAGCAGCCGAGATACATTAAACGGACAGGGAGGAGAAAAACTGTTTTTT.

This clonotype was counted ten times or more. V and J are TRBV4-1 and TRBJ1-2; 9 bases agree with TRBD1. Per the germline V gene, CDR1 is MGHRA and CDR2 is YSYEKL. V lost 4 bases to trimming and J lost 2 bases; unmatched junction nucleotides: 17. CDR3 length: 19 residues. In nucleotides, the CDR3 is TGCGCCAGCAGCCGAAGATACCGGGACAGGGATAAGAAAAACTATGGCTACACCTTC. This gives the protein CASSRRYRDRDKKNYGYTF.

The sample holds many counts of this clonotype. The chain couples TRBV10-3 to TRBJ1-2; 10 bases are a match to TRBD1. With 11 bases clipped from V and 8 bases from J, the junction kept 11 bases outside the gene matches. CDR3 length: 13 amino acids. Germline CDR1 reads ENHRY; CDR2 reads SYGVKD. The CDR3 DNA is TGTGCCGCGCGGACCGGGACAGGGGCAGGCTACACCTTC. Translated: CAARTGTGAGYTF.

A remark on this clonotype: A junction end diverges from the germline sequence, so it may reflect a read error. The chain joins TRBV6-4 to TRBJ1-2; the match to TRBD1 covers 9 bases. This CDR3 is built from 13 residues. Germline V gene sequence: CDR1 MRHNA, CDR2 SNTAGT. The CDR3 loop is CASSAAKTGGYDF. CDR3 DNA sequence: TGTGCCAGCAGTGCGGCGAAGACAGGGGGGTACGATTTC.

As for this clonotype: One end of the junction does not line up with germline, which may come from a read error. V usage is TRBV19 and J usage is TRBJ2-1, with 7 bases aligning to TRBD1. This CDR3 is built from 16 residues. Per the germline V gene, CDR1 is LNHDA and CDR2 is SQIVND (reference sequence). In DNA form, the CDR3 reads TGTGCCAGTAGTCCCCTGGGCAGACAGGGTGGGAATGGGCAGTTCTTC. It is translated as CASSPLGRQGGNGQFF.

This clonotype was seen repeatedly, ten times or more. CDR3 sequence reads: CSVEEVSGRMGDEQFF. Here the CDR3 DNA reads TGCAGCGTTGAGGAGGTTAGCGGGAGGATGGGCGATGAGCAGTTCTTC. The J gene is TRBJ2-1, the V gene TRBV29-1, with TRBD2 matching over 10 bases. This CDR3 region has 16 residues. The ends lost 3 bases at V and 8 bases at J; junction bases unmatched: 13. Germline values: CDR1 SQVTM, CDR2 ANQGSEA.

This clonotype was observed at least ten times. The rearrangement joins TRBV19 to TRBJ2-1; 7 bases are shared with TRBD2. Germline V gene lookup returns CDR1 LNHDA and CDR2 SQIVND (reference sequence). Trimming cost V 2 bases and J 8 bases; bases outside gene matches: 3. The CDR3 length is 13 residues. The CDR3 protein is CASSITAGDEQFF. In DNA form, the CDR3 reads TGTGCCAGTAGTATAACTGCGGGGGATGAGCAGTTCTTC.